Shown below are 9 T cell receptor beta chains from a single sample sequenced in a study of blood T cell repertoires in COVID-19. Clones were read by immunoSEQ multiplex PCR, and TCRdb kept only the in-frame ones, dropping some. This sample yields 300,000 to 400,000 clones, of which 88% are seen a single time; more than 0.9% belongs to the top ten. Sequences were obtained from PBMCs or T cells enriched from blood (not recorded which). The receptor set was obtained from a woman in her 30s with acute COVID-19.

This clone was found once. CDR3 nucleotides: TGTGCCAGCAGCCCCGGTGGAGCGGGGGGGCTAGATACGCAGTATTTT. Translation gives CASSPGGAGGLDTQYF. The chain recombines TRBV7-2 with TRBJ2-3, with 10 positions matching TRBD2. CDR1 is SGHTA, CDR2 FQGNSA, per germline. The CDR3 is made up of 16 amino acids. J was trimmed by 5 bases and V by 5 bases; bases with no gene match: 10.

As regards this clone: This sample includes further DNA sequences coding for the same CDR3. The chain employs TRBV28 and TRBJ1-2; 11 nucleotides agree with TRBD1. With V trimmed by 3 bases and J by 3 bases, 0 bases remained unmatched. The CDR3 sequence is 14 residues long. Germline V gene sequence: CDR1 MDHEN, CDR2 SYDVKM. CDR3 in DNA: TGTGCCAGCAGTTTGGACAGGGGGCACTATGGCTACACCTTC. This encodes CASSLDRGHYGYTF.

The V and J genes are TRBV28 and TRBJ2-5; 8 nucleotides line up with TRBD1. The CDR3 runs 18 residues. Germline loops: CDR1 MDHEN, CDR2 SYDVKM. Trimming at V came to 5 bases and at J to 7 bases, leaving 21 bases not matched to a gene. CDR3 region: CASSPGRKAGQGEGTQYF. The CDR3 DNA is TGTGCCAGCAGTCCAGGTCGGAAAGCCGGACAGGGAGAAGGGACCCAGTACTTC.

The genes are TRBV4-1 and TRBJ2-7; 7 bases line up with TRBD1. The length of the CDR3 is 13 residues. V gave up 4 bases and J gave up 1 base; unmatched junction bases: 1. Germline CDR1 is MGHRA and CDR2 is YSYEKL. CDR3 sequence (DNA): TGCGCCAGCAGCCCGGGACAGTCCTACGAGCAGTACTTC. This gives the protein CASSPGQSYEQYF.

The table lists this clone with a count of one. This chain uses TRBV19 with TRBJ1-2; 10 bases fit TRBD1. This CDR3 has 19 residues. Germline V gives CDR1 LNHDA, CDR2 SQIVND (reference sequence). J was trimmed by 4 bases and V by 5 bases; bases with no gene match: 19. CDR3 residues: CASSSRFGTGANSIYGYTF. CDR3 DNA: TGTGCCAGTAGTTCTCGATTTGGGACAGGGGCCAATTCCATCTATGGCTACACCTTC.

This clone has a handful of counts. CDR3 in DNA: TGTGCCAGCAGCGGACAGGGGTGGGAGCAGTACTTC. It specifies CASSGQGWEQYF. The chain uses TRBV9 and TRBJ2-7; 8 nucleotides align to TRBD1. Germline lookup yields CDR1 SGDLS and CDR2 YYNGEE. CDR3 length equals 12 residues. Germline trimming cut 3 bases from V and 7 bases from J; bases unmatched to any gene: 3.

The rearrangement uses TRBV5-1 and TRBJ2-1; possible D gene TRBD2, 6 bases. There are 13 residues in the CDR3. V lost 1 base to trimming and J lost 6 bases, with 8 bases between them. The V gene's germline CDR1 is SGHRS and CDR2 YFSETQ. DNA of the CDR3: TGCGCCAGCAGCTTGAGACTAGGCAATGAGCAGTTCTTC. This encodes CASSLRLGNEQFF.

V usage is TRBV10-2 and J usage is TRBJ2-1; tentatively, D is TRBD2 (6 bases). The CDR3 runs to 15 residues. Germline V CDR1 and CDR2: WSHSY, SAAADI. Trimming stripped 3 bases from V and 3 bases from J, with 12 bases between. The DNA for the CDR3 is TGCGCCAGCAGTGATCCCGGGAGACTCTACAATGAGCAGTTCTTC. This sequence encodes CASSDPGRLYNEQFF.

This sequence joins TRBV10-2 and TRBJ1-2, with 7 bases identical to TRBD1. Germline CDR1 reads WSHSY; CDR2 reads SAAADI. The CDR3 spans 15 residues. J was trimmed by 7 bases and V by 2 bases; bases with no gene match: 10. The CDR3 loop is CASSEINRGDGGYTF. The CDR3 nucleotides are TGCGCCAGCAGTGAGATAAACAGGGGAGATGGTGGCTACACCTTC.